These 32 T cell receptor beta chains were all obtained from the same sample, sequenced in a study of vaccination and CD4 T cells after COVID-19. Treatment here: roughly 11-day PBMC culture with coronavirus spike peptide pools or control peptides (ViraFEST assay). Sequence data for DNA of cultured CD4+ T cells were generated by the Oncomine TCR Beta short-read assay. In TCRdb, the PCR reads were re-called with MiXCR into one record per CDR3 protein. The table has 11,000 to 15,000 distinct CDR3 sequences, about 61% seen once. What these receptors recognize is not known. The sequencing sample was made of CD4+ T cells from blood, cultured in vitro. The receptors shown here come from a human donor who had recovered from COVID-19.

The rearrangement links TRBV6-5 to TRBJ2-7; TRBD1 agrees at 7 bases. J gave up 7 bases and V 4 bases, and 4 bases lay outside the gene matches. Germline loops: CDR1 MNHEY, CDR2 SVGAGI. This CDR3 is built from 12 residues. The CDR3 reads CASSWVTGEQYF. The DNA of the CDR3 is TGTGCCAGCAGTTGGGTGACAGGGGAGCAGTACTTC.

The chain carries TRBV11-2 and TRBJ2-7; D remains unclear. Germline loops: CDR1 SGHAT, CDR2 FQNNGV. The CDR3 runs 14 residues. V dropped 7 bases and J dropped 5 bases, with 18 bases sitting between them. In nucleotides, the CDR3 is TGTGCCAGCACCCCCTACCGGAACAGCCACGAGCAGTACTTC. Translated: CASTPYRNSHEQYF.

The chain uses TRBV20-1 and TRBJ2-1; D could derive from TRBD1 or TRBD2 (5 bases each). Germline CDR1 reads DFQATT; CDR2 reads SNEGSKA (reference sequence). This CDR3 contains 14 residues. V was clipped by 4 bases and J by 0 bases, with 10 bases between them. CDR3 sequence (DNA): TGCAGTGCTACGGGACCCGGCTCCTACAATGAGCAGTTCTTC. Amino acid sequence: CSATGPGSYNEQFF.

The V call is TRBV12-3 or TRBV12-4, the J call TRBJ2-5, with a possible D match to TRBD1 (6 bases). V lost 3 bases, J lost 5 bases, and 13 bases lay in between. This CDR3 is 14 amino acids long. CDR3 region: CASSFQGLRETQYF. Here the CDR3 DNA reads TGTGCCAGCAGTTTCCAGGGGCTCCGGGAGACCCAGTACTTC.

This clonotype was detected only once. The CDR3 DNA reads TGTGCCAGCAGTTATACACGGTTATACTCCTCCTACGAGCAGTACTTC. This gives the protein CASSYTRLYSSYEQYF. The chain is built from TRBV6-5 and TRBJ2-7; D call uncertain. V was trimmed by 3 bases and J by 0 bases, leaving 15 bases between them. The CDR3 is 16 amino acids. Per germline, CDR1 MNHEY and CDR2 SVGAGI.

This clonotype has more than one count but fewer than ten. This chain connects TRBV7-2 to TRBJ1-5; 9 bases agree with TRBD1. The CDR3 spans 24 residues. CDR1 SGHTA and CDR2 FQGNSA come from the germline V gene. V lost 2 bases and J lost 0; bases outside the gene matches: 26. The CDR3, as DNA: TGTGCCAGCAGCTTACCGGATTCCGGGACAGGGTCCTACTGTACCCCCCTTAGCAATCAGCCCCAGCATTTT. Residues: CASSLPDSGTGSYCTPLSNQPQHF.

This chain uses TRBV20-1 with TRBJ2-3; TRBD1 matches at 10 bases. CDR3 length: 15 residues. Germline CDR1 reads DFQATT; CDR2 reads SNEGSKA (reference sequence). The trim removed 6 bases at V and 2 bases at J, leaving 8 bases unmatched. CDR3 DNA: TGCAGTGCAAAGGTGGGACAGGGGACCACAGATACGCAGTATTTT. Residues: CSAKVGQGTTDTQYF.

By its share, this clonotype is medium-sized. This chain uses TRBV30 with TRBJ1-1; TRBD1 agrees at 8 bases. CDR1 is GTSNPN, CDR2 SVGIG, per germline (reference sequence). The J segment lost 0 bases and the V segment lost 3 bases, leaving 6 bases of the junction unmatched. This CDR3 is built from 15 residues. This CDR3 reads CAWSETGGLNTEAFF. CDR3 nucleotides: TGTGCCTGGAGCGAAACAGGGGGTTTGAACACTGAAGCTTTCTTT.

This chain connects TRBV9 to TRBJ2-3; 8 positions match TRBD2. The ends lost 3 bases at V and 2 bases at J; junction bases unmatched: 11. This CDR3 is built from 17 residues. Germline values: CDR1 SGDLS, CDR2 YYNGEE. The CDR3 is CASSGGTGLGYTDTQYF. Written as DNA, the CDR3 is TGTGCCAGCAGCGGCGGAACGGGACTAGGCTACACAGATACGCAGTATTTT. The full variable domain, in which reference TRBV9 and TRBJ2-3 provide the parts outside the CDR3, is DSGVTQTPKHLITATGQRVTLRCSPRSGDLSVYWYQQSLDQGLQFLIQYYNGEERAKGNILERFSAQQFPDLHSELNLSSLELGDSALYFCASSGGTGLGYTDTQYFGPGTRLTVL.

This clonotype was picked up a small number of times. The CDR3 coding sequence is TGCAGTGCTAGGCCCATCAGACAGGGGAGCACCGGGGAGCTGTTTTTT. Translating gives CSARPIRQGSTGELFF. The genes are TRBV20-1 and TRBJ2-2; 8 nucleotides agree with TRBD1. Germline CDR1 and CDR2: DFQATT and SNEGSKA (reference sequence). The trim removed 3 bases at V and 4 bases at J, leaving 10 bases unmatched. This CDR3 comprises 16 residues.

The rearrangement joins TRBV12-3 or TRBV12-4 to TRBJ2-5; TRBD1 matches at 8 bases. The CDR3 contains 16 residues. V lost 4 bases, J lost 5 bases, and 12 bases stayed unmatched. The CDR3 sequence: CASSSAPHRGTETQYF. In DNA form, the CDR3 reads TGTGCCAGCAGTTCCGCCCCCCACAGGGGGACGGAGACCCAGTACTTC.

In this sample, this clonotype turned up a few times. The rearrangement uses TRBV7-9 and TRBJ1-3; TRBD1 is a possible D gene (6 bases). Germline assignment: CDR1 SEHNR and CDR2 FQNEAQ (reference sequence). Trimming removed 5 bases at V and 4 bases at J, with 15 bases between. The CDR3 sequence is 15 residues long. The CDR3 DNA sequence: TGTGCCAGCAGCCGGAAGGGGGGGCCGGGAAACACCATATATTTT. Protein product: CASSRKGGPGNTIYF.

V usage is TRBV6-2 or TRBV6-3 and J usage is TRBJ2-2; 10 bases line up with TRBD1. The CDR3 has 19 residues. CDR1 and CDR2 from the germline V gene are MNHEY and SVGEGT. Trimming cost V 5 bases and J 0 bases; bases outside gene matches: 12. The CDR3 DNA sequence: TGTGCCAGCAGTACCCGCCGGGACAGGGGACAACCGAACACCGGGGAGCTGTTTTTT. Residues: CASSTRRDRGQPNTGELFF.

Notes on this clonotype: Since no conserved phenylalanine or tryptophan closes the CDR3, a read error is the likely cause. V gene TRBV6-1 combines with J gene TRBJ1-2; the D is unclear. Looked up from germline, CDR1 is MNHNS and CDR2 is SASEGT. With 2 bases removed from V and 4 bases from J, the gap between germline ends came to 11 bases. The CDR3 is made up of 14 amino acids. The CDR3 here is CASSETTSGYGYTS. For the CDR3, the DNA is TGTGCCAGCAGTGAAACAACTTCGGGCTATGGCTACACCTCC.

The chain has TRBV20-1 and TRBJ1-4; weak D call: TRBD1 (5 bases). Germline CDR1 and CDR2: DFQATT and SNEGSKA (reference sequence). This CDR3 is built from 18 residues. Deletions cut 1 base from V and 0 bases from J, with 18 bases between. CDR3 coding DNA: TGCAGTGCTAGAGCCGCGGACATTCTGGGAGCAACTAATGAAAAACTGTTTTTT. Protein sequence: CSARAADILGATNEKLFF.

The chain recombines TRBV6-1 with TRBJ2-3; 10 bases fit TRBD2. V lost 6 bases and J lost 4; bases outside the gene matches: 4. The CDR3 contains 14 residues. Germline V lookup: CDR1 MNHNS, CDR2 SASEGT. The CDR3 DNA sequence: TGTGCCAGCAGGGGGACTAGCGTCCCAGATACGCAGTATTTT. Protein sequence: CASRGTSVPDTQYF.

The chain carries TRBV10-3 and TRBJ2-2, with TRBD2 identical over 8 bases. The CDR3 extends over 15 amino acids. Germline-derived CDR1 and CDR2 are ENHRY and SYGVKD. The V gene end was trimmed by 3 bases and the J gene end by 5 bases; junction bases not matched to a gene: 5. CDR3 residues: CAISERLAGTGELFF. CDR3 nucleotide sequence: TGTGCCATCAGTGAAAGGCTAGCGGGTACCGGGGAGCTGTTTTTT.

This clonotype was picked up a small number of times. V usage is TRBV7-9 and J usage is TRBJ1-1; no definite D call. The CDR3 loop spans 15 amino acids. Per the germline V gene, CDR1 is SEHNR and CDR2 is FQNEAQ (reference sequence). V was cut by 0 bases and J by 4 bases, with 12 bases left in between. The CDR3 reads CASSLAGSRVTEAFF. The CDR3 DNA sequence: TGTGCCAGCAGCTTAGCCGGGTCTCGGGTCACTGAAGCTTTCTTT.

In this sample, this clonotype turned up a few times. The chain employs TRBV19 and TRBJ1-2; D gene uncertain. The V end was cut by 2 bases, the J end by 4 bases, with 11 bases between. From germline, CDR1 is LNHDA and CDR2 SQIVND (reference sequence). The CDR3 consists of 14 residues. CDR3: CASSIYGVGYGYTF. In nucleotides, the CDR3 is TGTGCCAGTAGTATATATGGGGTAGGCTATGGCTACACCTTC.

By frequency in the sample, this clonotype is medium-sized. CDR3 bases: TGTGCCAGCAGTTACTCAGGGGAACGGAAAGCTTTCTTT. Its translation: CASSYSGERKAFF. V is TRBV6-5 and J is TRBJ1-1, with a possible D match to TRBD1 (5 bases). Germline V gene sequence: CDR1 MNHEY, CDR2 SVGAGI. This CDR3 comprises 13 residues. V lost 0 bases and J lost 9, with 11 bases in between.

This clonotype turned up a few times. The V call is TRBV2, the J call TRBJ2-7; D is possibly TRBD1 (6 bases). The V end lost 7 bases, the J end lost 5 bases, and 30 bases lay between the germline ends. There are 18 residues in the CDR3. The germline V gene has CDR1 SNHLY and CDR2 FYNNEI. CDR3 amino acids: CASMPGTGYPLGWDEQYF. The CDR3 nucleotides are TGTGCCAGCATGCCGGGCACAGGGTACCCCCTGGGTTGGGACGAGCAGTACTTC.

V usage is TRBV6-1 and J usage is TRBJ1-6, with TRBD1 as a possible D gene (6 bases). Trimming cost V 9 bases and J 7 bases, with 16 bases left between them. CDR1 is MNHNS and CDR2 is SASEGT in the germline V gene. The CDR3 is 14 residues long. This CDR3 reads CASKTGTLNSPLHF. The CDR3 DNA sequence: TGTGCCAGTAAGACCGGGACACTGAATTCACCCCTCCACTTT.

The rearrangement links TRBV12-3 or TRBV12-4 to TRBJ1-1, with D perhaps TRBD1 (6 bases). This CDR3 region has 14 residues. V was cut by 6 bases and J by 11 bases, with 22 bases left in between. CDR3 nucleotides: TGTGCCAGCAGCCGTGTTCGTGTTGGGACAAGGGCTTTCTTT. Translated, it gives CASSRVRVGTRAFF.

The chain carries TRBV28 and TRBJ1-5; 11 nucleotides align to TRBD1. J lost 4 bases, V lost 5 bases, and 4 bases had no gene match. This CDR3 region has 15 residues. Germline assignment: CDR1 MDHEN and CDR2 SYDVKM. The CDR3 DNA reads TGTGCCAGCAGTGTCGGACAGGGGGCGAATCAGCCCCAGCATTTT. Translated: CASSVGQGANQPQHF.

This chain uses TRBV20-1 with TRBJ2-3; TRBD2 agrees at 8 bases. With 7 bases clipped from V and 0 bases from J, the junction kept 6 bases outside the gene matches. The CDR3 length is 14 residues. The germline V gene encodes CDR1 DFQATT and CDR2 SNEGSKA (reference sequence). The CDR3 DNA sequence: TGCAGTGGACTAGCGACCCACAGCACAGATACGCAGTATTTT. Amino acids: CSGLATHSTDTQYF.

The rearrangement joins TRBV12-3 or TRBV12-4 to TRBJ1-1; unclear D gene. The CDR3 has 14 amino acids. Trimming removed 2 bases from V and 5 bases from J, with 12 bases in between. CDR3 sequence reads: CASSLRSFGTEAFF. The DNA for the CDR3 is TGTGCCAGCAGTTTAAGGTCCTTTGGGACTGAAGCTTTCTTT.

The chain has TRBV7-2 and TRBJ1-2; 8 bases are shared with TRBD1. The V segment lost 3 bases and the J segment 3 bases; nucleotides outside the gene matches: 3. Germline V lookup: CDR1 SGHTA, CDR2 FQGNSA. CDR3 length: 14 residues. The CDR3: CASSFDRGDYGYTF. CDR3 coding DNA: TGTGCCAGCAGCTTCGACAGGGGCGACTATGGCTACACCTTC.

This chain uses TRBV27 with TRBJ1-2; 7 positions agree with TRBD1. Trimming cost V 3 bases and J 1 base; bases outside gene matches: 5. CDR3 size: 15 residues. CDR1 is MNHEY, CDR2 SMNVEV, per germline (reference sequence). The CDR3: CASSFWDSRNYGYTF. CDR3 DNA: TGTGCCAGCAGTTTCTGGGACAGCCGTAACTATGGCTACACCTTC.

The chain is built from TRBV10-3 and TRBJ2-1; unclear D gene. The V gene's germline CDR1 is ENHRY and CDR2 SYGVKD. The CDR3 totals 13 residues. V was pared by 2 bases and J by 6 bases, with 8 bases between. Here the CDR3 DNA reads TGTGCCATCAGTGAGCCGAGGACCAATGAGCAGTTCTTC. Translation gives CAISEPRTNEQFF.

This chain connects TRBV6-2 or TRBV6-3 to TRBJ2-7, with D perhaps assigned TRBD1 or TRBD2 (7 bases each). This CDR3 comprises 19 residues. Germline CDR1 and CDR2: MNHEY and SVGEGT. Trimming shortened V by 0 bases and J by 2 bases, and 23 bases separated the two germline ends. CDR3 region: CASSYSAKRDSVGPYEQYF. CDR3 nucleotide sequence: TGTGCCAGCAGTTACTCGGCTAAGCGGGACAGCGTGGGACCCTACGAGCAGTACTTC.

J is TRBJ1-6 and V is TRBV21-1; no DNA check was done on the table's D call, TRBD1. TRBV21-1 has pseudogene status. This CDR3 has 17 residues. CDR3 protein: CASGGTGKASYNSPLHF. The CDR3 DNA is TGTGCCAGCGGGGGGACAGGGAAGGCCTCCTATAATTCACCCCTCCACTTT.

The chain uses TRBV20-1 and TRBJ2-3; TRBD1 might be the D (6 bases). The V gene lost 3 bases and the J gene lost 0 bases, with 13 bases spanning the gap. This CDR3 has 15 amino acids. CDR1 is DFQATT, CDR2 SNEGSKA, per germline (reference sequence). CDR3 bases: TGCAGTGCTAGCAAACAGGGTACTAGCACAGATACGCAGTATTTT. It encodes CSASKQGTSTDTQYF.